These 29 T cell receptor beta chains originate from one sample sequenced in a study of read filtering for tumor transcriptome and immune sequencing. From about 400 ng of RNA, a library with molecular barcoded alpha/delta and beta/gamma adaptors was made. TCRdb reprocessed the reads via MiXCR and lists one record per CDR3 protein. This table holds more than 20,000 distinct CDR3 sequences, 20% to 25% found once. Sequencing input: a population of CD138-negative cells sorted from bone marrow. The receptors shown here come from a donor aged 40 or older with multiple myeloma.

The chain combines TRBV2 with TRBJ2-1; 8 bases agree with TRBD2. Per germline, CDR1 SNHLY and CDR2 FYNNEI. V was clipped by 6 bases and J by 7 bases; unmatched bases: 5. The CDR3 is made up of 13 amino acids. The CDR3 DNA reads as TGTGCCAGCAGCAGCGGGAGAAGGAATGAGCAGTTCTTC. This translates into CASSSGRRNEQFF.

This clonotype was seen ten or more times. The chain employs TRBV6-5 and TRBJ1-2; 9 bases align to TRBD1. V lost 6 bases and J lost 2; bases outside the gene matches: 7. Germline V lookup: CDR1 MNHEY, CDR2 SVGAGI. The CDR3 runs 15 residues. CDR3 sequence (DNA): TGTGCCAGCAGGGCGACAGGGGGTCGGAACTATGGCTACACCTTC. It specifies CASRATGGRNYGYTF.

This clonotype appeared many times. This chain connects TRBV20-1 to TRBJ2-1, with 12 bases identical to TRBD2. Germline trimming cut 3 bases from V and 4 bases from J; bases unmatched to any gene: 10. The CDR3 covers 17 residues. The germline CDR1 and CDR2 sequences are DFQATT and SNEGSKA (reference sequence). The CDR3 spells CSARDASGRAVYNEQFF. As DNA, the CDR3 is TGCAGTGCTAGGGATGCTAGCGGGAGGGCCGTTTACAATGAGCAGTTCTTC.

Of note for this clonotype: Sequence at one end of the junction differs from germline and may be a read error. This sequence joins TRBV29-1 and TRBJ2-1; 11 nucleotides match TRBD2. Germline V lookup: CDR1 SQVTM, CDR2 ANQGSEA. The CDR3 sequence is 17 residues long. The DNA for the CDR3 is TGCAGCGTTGTATCTAGCGGGAGGTTAAGCTCATGCAATGAGCAGCTCTTC. Its protein product is CSVVSSGRLSSCNEQLF.

In this sample, this clonotype turned up many times. The chain links TRBV7-2 to TRBJ2-3, with 9 positions matching TRBD2. The CDR3 loop spans 15 amino acids. Germline CDR1 and CDR2: SGHTA and FQGNSA. The V gene end was trimmed by 2 bases and the J gene end by 1 base; junction bases not matched to a gene: 1. As DNA, the CDR3 is TGTGCCAGCAGCTTACTAGCGGGACGCACAGATACGCAGTATTTT. The encoded protein is CASSLLAGRTDTQYF.

This clonotype was seen ten or more times. The V call is TRBV28, the J call TRBJ2-5, with 7 nucleotides matching TRBD2. The CDR3 covers 15 residues. Germline CDR1 MDHEN, CDR2 SYDVKM. V trimming: 2 bases; J trimming: 5 bases; junction bases outside the gene matches: 8. The CDR3: CASSLRGRAFETQYF. The CDR3, as DNA: TGTGCCAGCAGTTTAAGAGGGAGGGCCTTCGAGACCCAGTACTTC.

This clonotype was observed many times. The V gene is TRBV7-3, the J gene TRBJ2-1; possibly TRBD2 for D (6 bases). V was shortened by 0 bases and J by 6 bases, with 18 bases between the two germline ends. CDR1 is SGHTA and CDR2 is FQGTGA in the germline V gene. This CDR3 has 17 residues. CDR3 nucleotides: TGTGCCAGCAGCTTAACGAGTCTAGCGTACGGGGGCAATGAGCAGTTCTTC. Amino acids: CASSLTSLAYGGNEQFF.

This clonotype has at least ten counts. This chain links TRBV5-4 with TRBJ2-1; tentatively, D is TRBD2 (6 bases). CDR3 length: 16 amino acids. Germline-derived CDR1 and CDR2 are SGHNT and YYREEE (reference sequence). Trimming removed 1 base at V and 3 bases at J, with 14 bases between. CDR3 sequence (DNA): TGTGCCAGCAGCTTGAATAGCGGAGGTAACTACAATGAGCAGTTCTTC. Translation gives CASSLNSGGNYNEQFF.

Points on this clonotype: A read error is possible here, since a much larger clone lies one base away. The rearrangement uses TRBV30 and TRBJ2-7; D is uncertain. CDR3 length: 14 residues. Germline V gene sequence: CDR1 GTSNPN, CDR2 SVGIG (reference sequence). CDR3 nucleotides: TGTGCCCGGAGTGTAGTCCCTAGTTTGGACGAGCAGTACTTC. It is translated as CARSVVPSLDEQYF.

This clonotype was seen at least ten times. This chain connects TRBV27 to TRBJ1-1; tentatively, D is TRBD1 (6 bases). Germline V CDR1 and CDR2: MNHEY, SMNVEV (reference sequence). Trimming stripped 5 bases from V and 4 bases from J, with 14 bases between. The CDR3 has 14 amino acids. CDR3 sequence (DNA): TGTGCCAGCAGTCACAGGGCGCGGAGCACTGAAGCTTTCTTT. Protein: CASSHRARSTEAFF.

In its sample, this clonotype was seen many times. The chain recombines TRBV7-9 with TRBJ1-1; 7 bases are shared with TRBD1. The trim removed 8 bases at V and 1 base at J, leaving 4 bases unmatched. CDR3 length: 13 amino acids. The germline CDR1 and CDR2 sequences are SEHNR and FQNEAQ (reference sequence). The CDR3 sequence: CASSRGANTEAFF. The CDR3 DNA is TGTGCCAGCTCCAGGGGGGCGAACACTGAAGCTTTCTTT.

This clonotype has ten or more counts. In DNA form, the CDR3 reads TGTGCCAGCAGCTTACTGAGTGGGAGGGAGACCCAGTACTTC. Translation: CASSLLSGRETQYF. V is TRBV11-2 and J is TRBJ2-5; tentative D call: TRBD2 (6 bases). CDR3 length: 14 residues. V lost 2 bases and J lost 5, with 12 bases in between. The V gene's germline CDR1 is SGHAT and CDR2 FQNNGV.

This clonotype was counted at least ten times. The V and J genes are TRBV5-1 and TRBJ2-3, with no clear D. V was cut by 3 bases and J by 2 bases, with 7 bases left in between. Germline loops: CDR1 SGHRS, CDR2 YFSETQ. The CDR3 runs to 13 residues. The CDR3 bases are TGCGCCAGCAGCTCTCCCTCCACAGATACGCAGTATTTT. This sequence encodes CASSSPSTDTQYF.

Concerning this clonotype itself: A read error may be the cause here, since a much bigger clone is one base away. The chain combines TRBV7-6 with TRBJ1-4; TRBD2 is a possible D gene (6 bases). The end of the DNA is better explained by TRBJ2-3, so the J call may be wrong. The germline V gene has CDR1 SGHVS and CDR2 FNYEAQ. This CDR3 spans 15 amino acids. The CDR3 DNA follows: TGTGCCAGCAGCTTAGCGACGGGAGCCACAGATATGCAGTATTTT. Encoded protein: CASSLATGATDMQYF.

This clonotype was counted at least ten times. V usage is TRBV7-2 and J usage is TRBJ2-2, with 9 bases aligning to TRBD1. The length of the CDR3 is 15 residues. The V gene end was trimmed by 5 bases and the J gene end by 5 bases; junction bases not matched to a gene: 6. The germline CDR1 and CDR2 sequences are SGHTA and FQGNSA. Written as DNA, the CDR3 is TGTGCCAGCAGCGTCGGACAGGGGATAACCGGGGAGCTGTTTTTT. Protein sequence: CASSVGQGITGELFF. The full variable domain, in which reference TRBV7-2 and TRBJ2-2 provide the parts outside the CDR3, is GAGVSQSPSNKVTEKGKDVELRCDPISGHTALYWYRQSLGQGLEFLIYFQGNSAPDKSGLPSDRFSAERTGGSVSTLTIQRTQQEDSAVYLCASSVGQGITGELFFGEGSRLTVL.

The sample holds many counts of this clonotype. The chain combines TRBV7-2 with TRBJ2-3, with D hard to call. Germline CDR1 reads SGHTA; CDR2 reads FQGNSA. This CDR3 region has 13 residues. V was shortened by 7 bases and J by 0 bases, with 8 bases between the two germline ends. The CDR3 sequence: CASTHASTDTQYF. As DNA, the CDR3 is TGTGCCAGCACCCATGCCAGCACAGATACGCAGTATTTT. Combining the CDR3 with reference TRBV7-2 and TRBJ2-3 gives the whole variable domain GAGVSQSPSNKVTEKGKDVELRCDPISGHTALYWYRQSLGQGLEFLIYFQGNSAPDKSGLPSDRFSAERTGGSVSTLTIQRTQQEDSAVYLCASTHASTDTQYFGPGTRLTVL.

This clonotype has a count of ten or more. This chain joins TRBV20-1 and TRBJ2-7, with D tentatively TRBD2 (5 bases). This CDR3 has 12 amino acids. Germline CDR1 and CDR2: DFQATT and SNEGSKA (reference sequence). With 8 bases removed from V and 7 bases from J, the gap between germline ends came to 18 bases. The CDR3 region has the DNA TGCAGTTACCCGGGATCCTCATGGGAGCAGTACTTC. This gives the protein CSYPGSSWEQYF.

This clonotype rates as medium-sized. The J gene is TRBJ2-7, the V gene TRBV28; 10 bases fit TRBD1. The V segment lost 0 bases and the J segment 4 bases; nucleotides outside the gene matches: 6. This CDR3 region has 16 residues. Germline CDR1 MDHEN, CDR2 SYDVKM. CDR3 amino acids: CASSLWDRGKRYEQYF. CDR3 nucleotides: TGTGCCAGCAGTTTATGGGACAGGGGGAAACGTTACGAGCAGTACTTC.

This clonotype was counted at least ten times. A clone one base away is much larger, so this may be a read error. The CDR3 DNA follows: TGTGCCTGCAGTAATAATGGGCTAGCGGGAAGTCCGTTCTTC. It is translated as CACSNNGLAGSPFF. The chain couples TRBV28 to TRBJ2-1; 9 bases are a match to TRBD2. Germline-derived CDR1 and CDR2 are MDHEN and SYDVKM. CDR3 length: 14 amino acids. Full variable domain (missing parts from reference TRBV28 and TRBJ2-1): DVKVTQSSRYLVKRTGEKVFLECVQDMDHENMFWYRQDPGLGLRLIYFSYDVKMKEKGDIPEGYSVSREKKERFSLILESASTNQTSMYLCACSNNGLAGSPFFGPGTRLTVL.

This clonotype came up many times. CDR3 sequence reads: CASSLGQGLFF. The CDR3 bases are TGTGCCAGCAGCTTAGGTCAGGGATTGTTCTTC. This sequence joins TRBV7-9 and TRBJ2-1; D perhaps matches TRBD1 (5 bases). V was shortened by 1 base and J by 15 bases, with 10 bases between the two germline ends. CDR1 and CDR2 (germline): SEHNR, FQNEAQ (reference sequence). The CDR3 is made up of 11 amino acids.

The sample holds many counts of this clonotype. V is TRBV12-3 or TRBV12-4 and J is TRBJ1-1; D is uncertain. The CDR3 loop spans 14 amino acids. Trimming took off 3 bases at V and 0 bases at J, with 8 bases between the two ends. The CDR3 loop reads CASSFNNMNTEAFF. The CDR3 nucleotides are TGTGCCAGCAGTTTTAACAACATGAACACTGAAGCTTTCTTT.

Only a few counts were recorded for this clonotype. The rearrangement links TRBV28 to TRBJ1-1; 7 nucleotides match TRBD1. V trimming: 4 bases; J trimming: 5 bases; junction bases outside the gene matches: 7. Germline loops: CDR1 MDHEN, CDR2 SYDVKM. There are 14 residues in the CDR3. The CDR3 DNA reads as TGTGCCAGCAGTTGGGGCAGGGGGTTTACTGAAGCTTTCTTT. Encoded protein: CASSWGRGFTEAFF.

This clonotype showed up many times. The gene calls are TRBV21-1 and TRBJ2-5; the D segment call TRBD2 is taken from the table without a DNA check. TRBV21-1 is marked as a pseudogene. The CDR3 spans 18 residues. The CDR3 protein is CASSLRRLAGALKETQYF. The CDR3 DNA reads TGTGCCAGCAGCCTCCGCCGCCTAGCGGGGGCTTTAAAAGAGACCCAGTACTTC.

This clonotype was observed at least ten times. The genes are TRBV5-1 and TRBJ2-2; D unresolved. The V gene's germline CDR1 is SGHRS and CDR2 YFSETQ. V was clipped by 3 bases and J by 1 base, with 16 bases between them. The CDR3 totals 17 residues. This CDR3 reads CASSSTLGSLNTGELFF. DNA for the CDR3: TGCGCCAGCAGCTCAACATTAGGGTCACTGAACACCGGGGAGCTGTTTTTT.

Note on this clonotype: A much larger clonotype is one base distant, so this may be a read error. The chain links TRBV7-6 to TRBJ1-5; maybe TRBD1 (5 bases). There are 13 residues in the CDR3. Germline V lookup: CDR1 SGHVS, CDR2 FNYEAQ. The CDR3 DNA reads as TGTGCCAGCAGCTTGGGGCTTGGTCAGCCCCGGCATTTT. Translated: CASSLGLGQPRHF.

Concerning this clonotype: The conserved phenylalanine or tryptophan normally closing the CDR3 is absent here, so this likely arose from a read error. V and J are TRBV4-1 and TRBJ1-1; 7 bases align to TRBD1. The trim removed 1 base at V and 2 bases at J, leaving 7 bases unmatched. The CDR3 has 16 amino acids. Germline loops: CDR1 MGHRA, CDR2 YSYEKL. This chain's CDR3 is CASSQARTGINTEAFL. The CDR3 nucleotides are TGCGCCAGCAGCCAAGCTAGGACAGGCATTAACACTGAAGCTTTCCTT.

To note about this clonotype: At one end, the junction sequence differs from germline, possibly due to a read error. The chain employs TRBV28 and TRBJ2-1; the match to TRBD1 covers 8 bases. The germline V gene encodes CDR1 MDHEN and CDR2 SYDVKM. This CDR3 comprises 15 residues. In DNA form, the CDR3 reads TGTACCAGCAGTTCAGGGGGCTTCACCTACAATGAGCAGTTCTTC. This encodes CTSSSGGFTYNEQFF.

This clonotype was seen repeatedly, ten times or more. This chain joins TRBV4-1 and TRBJ2-3; D is undetermined. V lost 1 base and J lost 5, with 7 bases in between. This CDR3 has 13 amino acids. Germline CDR1 MGHRA, CDR2 YSYEKL. The CDR3 protein is CASSQGELDTQYF. The CDR3 DNA sequence: TGCGCCAGCAGCCAAGGGGAACTAGATACGCAGTATTTT.

With regard to this clonotype: One junction end does not reproduce the germline sequence, and a read error may be involved. This chain connects TRBV11-2 to TRBJ2-7; TRBD1 aligns across 10 bases. The CDR3 covers 15 residues. Germline loops: CDR1 SGHAT, CDR2 FQNNGV. The CDR3 here is CASSLGGTGVYEQYF. CDR3 in DNA: TGTGCTAGCAGCTTAGGTGGGACAGGGGTCTACGAGCAGTACTTC.